This T cell receptor beta chain was found in a study of human thymus T cells. The protocol was immunoSEQ multiplex PCR, while the TCRdb copy is restricted to in-frame clones and leaves out a portion. The data contain tens of thousands of clones, about 93% of them singletons. Samples came from healthy Finnish infants during open corrective cardiac surgery. V gave up 6 bases and J gave up 0 bases, with 22 bases separating them. This CDR3 spans 18 amino acids. The germline V gene has CDR1 MDHEN and CDR2 SYDVKM. This sequence joins TRBV28 and TRBJ2-3; D tentatively reads TRBD1 or TRBD2 (5 bases each). This clonotype originated in a boy in the first two years of life with a congenital heart defect but otherwise immunologically healthy. Sequences were obtained from blood. The CDR3 here is CASRRRTSGTLSTDTQYF. The CDR3 coding sequence is TGTGCCAGCAGACGCAGGACGTCGGGGACCCTTAGCACAGATACGCAGTATTTT.